This is a list of T cell receptor beta chains from one sample in a study of cytomegalovirus exposure and HLA in healthy donors. The repertoire was sequenced with immunoSEQ multiplex PCR; TCRdb's copy has only in-frame clones and lacks some. The data contain roughly 80,000 clones, roughly 76% of them seen just once; the ten biggest clones take up about an eighth. The sequenced sample consisted of PBMCs. The origin of the receptors is a male donor in good health and CMV-seropositive. Both conserved end residues are part of each CDR3. Each record gives: D gene, clone size, J gene, V gene, CDR3 DNA, CDR3 protein. A D gene is named only where the DNA matches it firmly. Expanded clones get a size class; other rows say once, few or many, or leave the size out.

D: NA
size: NA
J: TRBJ1-1
V: TRBV6-1
DNA: TGTGCCAGCACCCTACAGGGTTTAAAAGGAGCTTTCTTT
CDR3: CASTLQGLKGAFF

D: NA
size: NA
J: TRBJ1-5
V: TRBV28
DNA: TGTGCCAGCAGTCCCGGGACACCCAATCAGCCCCAGCATTTT
CDR3: CASSPGTPNQPQHF

D: TRBD1
size: NA
J: TRBJ1-4
V: TRBV4-1
DNA: TGCGCCAGCAGCCAAGATACCTGGACAGGGGAGTTAACTAATGAAAAACTGTTTTTT
CDR3: CASSQDTWTGELTNEKLFF

D: NA
size: NA
J: TRBJ1-4
V: TRBV6-6
DNA: TGTGCCAGCACCACACCGGGGAGGGAAAAACTGTTTTTT
CDR3: CASTTPGREKLFF

D: TRBD2
size: NA
J: TRBJ2-3
V: TRBV29-1
DNA: TGCAGCGTCCCAGCGGGGGGGTTACTTAGCACAGATACGCAGTATTTT
CDR3: CSVPAGGLLSTDTQYF

D: TRBD1
size: NA
J: TRBJ1-6
V: TRBV10-2
DNA: TGCGCCAGCACTCCGGGACAGGGGGCGCCGGTCTATAATTCACCCCTCCACTTT
CDR3: CASTPGQGAPVYNSPLHF

D: NA
size: NA
J: TRBJ1-3
V: TRBV6-5
DNA: TGTGCCGCCTCTCCCGGGGGAGTCTATGGAAACACCATATATTTT
CDR3: CAASPGGVYGNTIYF

D: NA
size: NA
J: TRBJ2-6
V: TRBV18
DNA: TGTGCCAGCTCCCCACGGGCAGGGCTAATCATAGCTGGGGCCAACGTCCTGACTTTC
CDR3: CASSPRAGLIIAGANVLTF

D: TRBD2
size: NA
J: TRBJ2-3
V: TRBV2
DNA: TGTGCCAGCAGTGGGGGCGGGAGAGGTGCCACAGATACGCAGTATTTT
CDR3: CASSGGGRGATDTQYF

D: NA
size: NA
J: TRBJ2-3
V: TRBV7-3
DNA: TGTGCCAGCAGCTTATTTGGGGACTTCACAGATACGCAGTATTTT
CDR3: CASSLFGDFTDTQYF

D: NA
size: NA
J: TRBJ2-4
V: TRBV4-1
DNA: TGCGCCAGCAGCCAAGAATGGAACGCGGGGATAGCCAAAAACATTCAGTACTTC
CDR3: CASSQEWNAGIAKNIQYF

D: NA
size: NA
J: TRBJ2-2
V: TRBV21-1
DNA: TGTGCCAGCAGCAAAGCGCCAGTAGGGGGTTTGCTAGCGGGAGGTAAGTGGGACACCGGGGAGCTGTTTTTT
CDR3: CASSKAPVGGLLAGGKWDTGELFF

D: TRBD1
size: NA
J: TRBJ1-1
V: TRBV28
DNA: TGTGCCAGCAGTTTCCGGACAGGGTTCGCTGAAGCTTTCTTT
CDR3: CASSFRTGFAEAFF

D: NA
size: NA
J: TRBJ2-3
V: TRBV15
DNA: TGTGCCACCAGTCTCTCCACAGATACGCAGTATTTT
CDR3: CATSLSTDTQYF

D: NA
size: once
J: TRBJ2-7
V: TRBV7-9
DNA: TGTGCCAGCAGCAAAATCTTCGGACTGTACGAGCAGTACTTC
CDR3: CASSKIFGLYEQYF

D: NA
size: NA
J: TRBJ2-1
V: TRBV5-6
DNA: TGTGCCAGCAGCCGGGGATGGCGTGGTGAGCAGTTCTTC
CDR3: CASSRGWRGEQFF

D: NA
size: NA
J: TRBJ2-7
V: TRBV28
DNA: TGTGCCAGCAGTTTTGGCGGGTCCTACGAGCAGTACTTC
CDR3: CASSFGGSYEQYF

D: NA
size: NA
J: TRBJ1-3
V: TRBV4-2
DNA: TGTGCCAGCAGCCAAGATGGCTACAGGGCTGGAAACACCATATATTTT
CDR3: CASSQDGYRAGNTIYF

D: TRBD1
size: NA
J: TRBJ2-2
V: TRBV7-6
DNA: TGTGCCAGCAGAACAACCGGGACAGGGGTTACCGGGGAGCTGTTTTTT
CDR3: CASRTTGTGVTGELFF

D: TRBD1
size: NA
J: TRBJ2-2
V: TRBV30
DNA: TGTGCCTGCGACAGGGTGGAAACCGGGGAGCTGTTTTTT
CDR3: CACDRVETGELFF

D: NA
size: once
J: TRBJ2-1
V: TRBV6-5
DNA: TGTGCCAGCAGTTATGGCGAAACGGAGCGGCAGTTCTTC
CDR3: CASSYGETERQFF

D: NA
size: NA
J: TRBJ2-1
V: TRBV7-9
DNA: TGTGCCAGCAGCTTAGTGGGCAGGGGAAACCTCAATGAGCAGTTCTTC
CDR3: CASSLVGRGNLNEQFF

D: NA
size: NA
J: TRBJ1-1
V: TRBV2
DNA: TGTGCCAGCAGACCCCCCCGGACTCCTAACACTGAAGCTTTCTTT
CDR3: CASRPPRTPNTEAFF

D: NA
size: NA
J: TRBJ2-1
V: TRBV5-1
DNA: TGCGCCAGCAGCTTCAGGGGCAATGAGCAGTTCTTC
CDR3: CASSFRGNEQFF

D: NA
size: once
J: TRBJ2-1
V: TRBV18
DNA: TGTGCCAGCTCACCACAGCAGCGGCCTCGTTACAATGAGCAGTTCTTC
CDR3: CASSPQQRPRYNEQFF

D: TRBD1
size: NA
J: TRBJ1-4
V: TRBV10-2
DNA: TGCGCCAGCAGTGAGAACAGGGGGCGAGAAAAACTGTTTTTT
CDR3: CASSENRGREKLFF

D: TRBD1
size: NA
J: TRBJ1-2
V: TRBV10-3
DNA: TGTGCCTCGTCACAGGGGATGGTTGGAGGCTACACCTTC
CDR3: CASSQGMVGGYTF

D: NA
size: NA
J: TRBJ1-1
V: TRBV7-9
DNA: TGTTCCAGCAGCACTCACACTGAAGCTTTCTTT
CDR3: CSSSTHTEAFF

D: NA
size: once
J: TRBJ1-2
V: TRBV7-6
DNA: TGTGCCAGCAGCTCGCCCAGGGGCGGCTACACCTTC
CDR3: CASSSPRGGYTF

D: TRBD2
size: NA
J: TRBJ2-7
V: TRBV7-8
DNA: TGTGCCAGCAGCCCGAGGGGGGGGCTAGCGGGTGATTCCTACGAGCAGTACTTC
CDR3: CASSPRGGLAGDSYEQYF

D: NA
size: NA
J: TRBJ1-1
V: TRBV27
DNA: TGTGCCAGCAGTGGGCCGGGGGGGGCCAGCACTGAAGCTTTCTTT
CDR3: CASSGPGGASTEAFF

D: TRBD1
size: NA
J: TRBJ1-4
V: TRBV7-8
DNA: TGTGCCAGCAGCTCCGACAGGGGTAAACTGTTTTTT
CDR3: CASSSDRGKLFF

D: TRBD2
size: NA
J: TRBJ2-2
V: TRBV7-3
DNA: TGTGCCAGCAGCTTAATGGCGACTAGCGGGGGGACCTCCACCGGGGAGCTGTTTTTT
CDR3: CASSLMATSGGTSTGELFF

D: TRBD2
size: NA
J: TRBJ2-3
V: TRBV11-2
DNA: TGTGCCAGCAGCTACCTCGCGGGGGGCACAGATACGCAGTATTTT
CDR3: CASSYLAGGTDTQYF

D: NA
size: NA
J: TRBJ1-1
V: TRBV18
DNA: TGTGCCAGCTCACCTCAGGGGAACACTGAAGCTTTCTTT
CDR3: CASSPQGNTEAFF

D: TRBD1
size: few
J: TRBJ2-2
V: TRBV7-3
DNA: TGTGCCAGCAGCTTAACAAACAGGGGGCTAAGCACCGGGGAGCTGTTTTTT
CDR3: CASSLTNRGLSTGELFF

D: NA
size: NA
J: TRBJ2-1
V: TRBV2
DNA: TGTGCCAGCAGCGGCTACAGCTCCTACAATGAGCAGTTCTTC
CDR3: CASSGYSSYNEQFF

D: TRBD2
size: NA
J: TRBJ2-7
V: TRBV5-4
DNA: TGTGCCAGCAGCCTGGGCGGGGGCTACGAGCAGTACTTC
CDR3: CASSLGGGYEQYF

D: NA
size: NA
J: TRBJ1-5
V: TRBV5-1
DNA: TGCGCCAGCAGCTCCACGGGGACTCGAGATCAGCCCCAGCATTTT
CDR3: CASSSTGTRDQPQHF

D: NA
size: NA
J: TRBJ2-1
V: TRBV14
DNA: TGTGCCAGCAGCCAAAATCTCGGGAGTGAGCAGTTCTTC
CDR3: CASSQNLGSEQFF

D: NA
size: NA
J: TRBJ2-3
V: TRBV2
DNA: TGTGCCAGCAGCGAACAGGGTTCTAGCACAGATACGCAGTATTTT
CDR3: CASSEQGSSTDTQYF

D: NA
size: NA
J: TRBJ1-3
V: TRBV4-1
DNA: TGCGCCAGCAGCCGTTCTAGGGACATCTCTGGAAACACCATATATTTT
CDR3: CASSRSRDISGNTIYF

D: TRBD1
size: NA
J: TRBJ2-7
V: TRBV29-1
DNA: TGCAGCGTTGAAGCGGGACAGCCCTACGAGCAGTACTTC
CDR3: CSVEAGQPYEQYF

D: NA
size: NA
J: TRBJ1-1
V: TRBV18
DNA: TGTGCCAGCTCACTCAACAGGGACATGAACACTGAAGCTTTCTTT
CDR3: CASSLNRDMNTEAFF

D: TRBD2
size: few
J: TRBJ2-1
V: TRBV4-3
DNA: TGCGCCAGCAGCCAAGATTGGCGGGGGTCCTCCTACAATGAGCAGTTCTTC
CDR3: CASSQDWRGSSYNEQFF

D: TRBD2
size: NA
J: TRBJ2-7
V: TRBV10-3
DNA: TGTGCCATCAGCGAGAGACTAGCGGGGACCTACGAGCAGTACTTC
CDR3: CAISERLAGTYEQYF

D: TRBD2
size: NA
J: TRBJ2-7
V: TRBV9
DNA: TGTGCCAGCAGCGTAGAACTAGCGACCGAGCAGTACTTC
CDR3: CASSVELATEQYF

D: TRBD1
size: NA
J: TRBJ1-2
V: TRBV5-6
DNA: TGTGCCAGCAGCAGACAGGGAATCCTCTATGGCTACACCTTC
CDR3: CASSRQGILYGYTF

D: TRBD1
size: NA
J: TRBJ2-5
V: TRBV19
DNA: TGTGCCAGTAGAGACAGGGGGCGACAAGAGACCCAGTACTTC
CDR3: CASRDRGRQETQYF

D: TRBD1
size: NA
J: TRBJ1-1
V: TRBV18
DNA: TGTGCCAGCTCACCGCGAGCCGGGACAGGGGGTCCTGAAGCTTTCTTT
CDR3: CASSPRAGTGGPEAFF

D: TRBD2
size: NA
J: TRBJ2-1
V: TRBV11-1
DNA: TGTGCCAGCAGCCCGGGGACTACCGCCGGGGATGAGCAGTTCTTC
CDR3: CASSPGTTAGDEQFF

D: NA
size: once
J: TRBJ2-7
V: TRBV14
DNA: TGTGCCAGCAGCCAAGTCCCTAGCTACTCCTACGAGCAGTACTTC
CDR3: CASSQVPSYSYEQYF

D: TRBD1
size: few
J: TRBJ2-1
V: TRBV7-8
DNA: TGTGCCAGCAGCAAAACCGGGACAGCCAACCCCAATGAGCAGTTCTTC
CDR3: CASSKTGTANPNEQFF

D: NA
size: NA
J: TRBJ1-6
V: TRBV6-1
DNA: TGTGCCAGCAGTAAACCCGGGACACCGCGCGTACCCCTCCACTTT
CDR3: CASSKPGTPRVPLHF

D: NA
size: NA
J: TRBJ1-2
V: TRBV27
DNA: TGTGCCAGCAGTTTACACAGAAGAGCTAACTATGGCTACACCTTC
CDR3: CASSLHRRANYGYTF

D: TRBD2
size: NA
J: TRBJ2-1
V: TRBV6-5
DNA: TGTGCCAGCAGTAGCCTGGCTAGCGGGGACAATGAGCAGTTCTTC
CDR3: CASSSLASGDNEQFF

D: NA
size: NA
J: TRBJ2-7
V: TRBV29-1
DNA: TGCAGCGTGATAGGCGGGACGGACACCTACGAGCAGTACTTC
CDR3: CSVIGGTDTYEQYF

D: TRBD2
size: NA
J: TRBJ2-1
V: TRBV7-9
DNA: TGTGCCAGCAGCGGGACTAGCGGGAGGGGCCCCATTGCCAATGAGCAGTTCTTC
CDR3: CASSGTSGRGPIANEQFF

D: TRBD1
size: NA
J: TRBJ1-6
V: TRBV7-9
DNA: TGTGCCAGCAGCGCCGGGACAGGGAGAAATTCACCCCTCCACTTT
CDR3: CASSAGTGRNSPLHF

D: NA
size: NA
J: TRBJ2-7
V: TRBV7-9
DNA: TGTTCCAGCAGCTTAGCAGGGGGGGGCGATGCCTACGAGCAGTACTTC
CDR3: CSSSLAGGGDAYEQYF